The TCR beta chain described here comes from a study of T cells after yellow fever vaccination. One entry per CDR3 protein, called by TCRdb with MiXCR from the 5' RACE reads. This sample has just over 300,000 distinct CDR3 sequences, with around 4% found just once. The material was PBMCs, obtained on the day of the yellow fever booster vaccination. This clonotype originated in a man between 18 and 35 years old who received the YFV17D yellow fever vaccine.

CDR3 DNA: TGTGCCAGCAGCCCAGGACTAGCGGGGGGAACGCAGTATTTT. Translating it yields CASSPGLAGGTQYF. The genes are TRBV7-2 and TRBJ2-3; 14 bases agree with TRBD2. The CDR3 runs to 14 residues. Germline V CDR1 and CDR2: SGHTA, FQGNSA. Germline trimming cut 5 bases from V and 9 bases from J; bases unmatched to any gene: 4.